The 4 T cell receptor beta chains reported below all come from one sample, sequenced in a study of T cells in localized non-small cell lung cancer. Sequencing was performed with immunoSEQ multiplex PCR; in TCRdb, only in-frame clones are kept and a portion is missing. Here the sample spans about 59,000 clones, roughly 90% being singletons. The source material was peripheral blood, sampled before any cancer treatment. The origin of the receptors is a man aged 40 to 70 with stage I squamous cell lung carcinoma.

This chain links TRBV27 with TRBJ1-2; D is uncertain. CDR1 and CDR2 from the germline V gene are MNHEY and SMNVEV (reference sequence). This CDR3 has 11 residues. Trimming took off 8 bases at V and 1 base at J, with 5 bases between the two ends. The CDR3 DNA reads as TGTGCCAGCGGGGTTAACTATGGCTACACCTTC. Its protein product is CASGVNYGYTF.

In this sample, this clone turned up once. This rearrangement joins TRBV28 to TRBJ1-2; no definite D call. Trimming shortened V by 6 bases and J by 4 bases, and 15 bases separated the two germline ends. This CDR3 region has 14 residues. Germline loops: CDR1 MDHEN, CDR2 SYDVKM. CDR3 protein: CASRLPPRSYGYTF. CDR3 coding DNA: TGTGCCAGCAGATTACCCCCCAGGAGCTATGGCTACACCTTC.

V and J are TRBV18 and TRBJ2-5; 8 positions agree with TRBD1. CDR1 KGHSH and CDR2 LQKENI come from the germline V gene. The CDR3 totals 14 residues. V lost 8 bases to trimming and J lost 2 bases; unmatched junction nucleotides: 7. This chain's CDR3 is CASQLNRGQETQYF. CDR3 coding DNA: TGTGCCAGCCAATTAAACAGGGGGCAAGAGACCCAGTACTTC.

The J gene is TRBJ1-3, the V gene TRBV19; D is unclear. The V gene's germline CDR1 is LNHDA and CDR2 SQIVND (reference sequence). Trimming took off 6 bases at V and 0 bases at J, with 12 bases between the two ends. The CDR3 is 15 residues long. CDR3: CASRQTDFSGNTIYF. CDR3 coding DNA: TGTGCCAGTAGACAGACCGACTTCTCTGGAAACACCATATATTTT.